This T cell receptor (beta chain) is from a study of cytomegalovirus exposure and HLA in healthy donors. Of note for this clone: Its target is not known.

The CDR3 length is 14 residues. The germline V gene has CDR1 MDHEN and CDR2 SYDVKM. V was cut by 10 bases and J by 0 bases, with 13 bases left in between. The PCR employed 60 Vbeta primers together with 13 Jbeta primers. Libraries were prepared by immunoSEQ multiplex PCR; TCRdb keeps only in-frame clonotypes and omits some of them. This sample has some 190,000 clones; around 82% occur once, and the top ten carry more than 1.5%. Study observations and caveats: Within the data, a cluster of highly shared sequence variants was likely a sequencing artifact.

The sequence came from a man aged 18 to 30 in good health and CMV-seronegative. The specimen was PBMCs. The chain uses TRBV28 and TRBJ2-1, with TRBD2 as a possible D gene (6 bases). The CDR3 region has the DNA TGTGCCACCGGGAGCGGAGACTCCTACAATGAGCAGTTCTTC. Residues: CATGSGDSYNEQFF.